These 23 T cell receptor delta chains came from one sample sequenced in a study of gamma-delta T cells after stem cell transplantation. TCRdb re-called clones from the RT-PCR reads via CATT. The sample lists some 13,000 delta-chain clones; about 30% were seen once. The sample was gamma-delta T cells. These receptors were obtained from a human donor. It is not recorded whose cells these are; they may come from a transplant donor.

The chain uses TRDV2 and TRDJ2, with 9 bases fitting TRDD3. Per germline, CDR1 GEAIGNYY and CDR2 EKD. This CDR3 has 15 residues. V shed 9 bases and J 11 bases; nucleotides not matched to a gene: 18. The CDR3 nucleotides are TGTGCCCCATTCCGAGCGGGGATACGCGGAAATCAACTCTTCTTT. Its protein product is CAPFRAGIRGNQLFF.

This chain connects TRDV1 to TRDJ2; 13 bases are a match to TRDD3. V lost 0 bases, J lost 0 bases, and 28 bases stayed unmatched. In germline, CDR1 is TSWWSYY, CDR2 QGS. CDR3 size: 27 residues. The CDR3 sequence: CALGELSLHQNWGIRADFHALTAQLFF. CDR3 coding DNA: TGTGCTCTTGGGGAACTCAGCCTTCACCAAAACTGGGGGATACGAGCTGACTTCCATGCTTTGACAGCACAACTCTTCTTT.

The CDR3 reads CACEAGGYEYGSWDTRQMFF. For the CDR3, the DNA is TGTGCCTGTGAAGCTGGGGGATACGAGTATGGCTCCTGGGACACCCGACAGATGTTTTTC. J is TRDJ3 and V is TRDV2; 12 bases match TRDD3. CDR3 size: 20 residues. Germline lookup yields CDR1 GEAIGNYY and CDR2 EKD. V trimming: 4 bases; J trimming: 0 bases; junction bases outside the gene matches: 9.

The J gene is TRDJ1, the V gene TRDV2; 11 nucleotides align to TRDD3. Germline trimming cut 1 base from V and 7 bases from J; bases unmatched to any gene: 10. Per the germline V gene, CDR1 is GEAIGNYY and CDR2 is EKD. The CDR3 has 16 amino acids. The CDR3 spells CACDTQLGDKNGKLIF. The CDR3 DNA reads as TGTGCCTGTGACACGCAACTGGGGGATAAGAATGGTAAACTCATCTTT.

The genes are TRDV3 and TRDJ1, with D maybe TRDD3 (6 bases). Trimming took 5 bases from V and 0 from J, leaving 31 bases between them. The CDR3 has 19 residues. Germline V gene data show CDR1 as TVYSNPD and CDR2 as GDNSRS (reference sequence). CDR3 sequence reads: CANCRSNTGTRDYTDKLIF. The CDR3 DNA follows: TGTGCCAACTGCAGAAGTAATACTGGGACCAGAGATTACACCGATAAACTCATCTTT.

The chain combines TRDV1 with TRDJ3; 12 bases align to TRDD3. CDR1 and CDR2 from the germline V gene are TSWWSYY and QGS. This CDR3 is 26 amino acids long. The ends lost 0 bases at V and 0 bases at J; junction bases unmatched: 21. CDR3 amino acids: CALGELSTTTLDWGIPCSWDTRQMFF. The DNA of the CDR3 is TGTGCTCTTGGGGAACTCTCGACTACGACCCTCGACTGGGGGATACCCTGCTCCTGGGACACCCGACAGATGTTTTTC.

This clone turned up a few times. The CDR3 nucleotides are TGTGCCTGTGACAAACTGGGGGATACGGGCGATAAACTCATCTTT. As protein: CACDKLGDTGDKLIF. The rearrangement uses TRDV2 and TRDJ1; 13 bases are shared with TRDD3. The CDR3 contains 15 residues. The junction had 3 bases not matched to a gene; V was cut back by 2 bases and J by 4 bases. Germline V CDR1 and CDR2: GEAIGNYY, EKD.

This clone appeared a single time. At one of its ends the junction is not consistent with the germline gene, which may arise from a read error. Distinct nucleotide sequences in the sample also encode this CDR3. This chain links TRAV29/DV5 with TRDJ1; TRDD3 matches at 7 bases. This CDR3 comprises 18 residues. Germline V gives CDR1 NSMFDY, CDR2 ISSIKDK. CDR3 nucleotides: TGTGCCGCAAGCGCGCACCCGGACAACGGGGATATGACCGATAAACTCATCTTT. It encodes CAASAHPDNGDMTDKLIF.

A single count supports this clone. At one end, the junction sequence differs from germline, possibly due to a read error. The J gene is TRDJ1, the V gene TRDV1; TRDD1 agrees at 7 bases. The CDR3 has 22 amino acids. CDR1 is TSWWSYY, CDR2 QGS, per germline. As DNA, the CDR3 is TGTGCTATTGGGGAAATAGACTCCAGAAGTGTCCGGGGAGGGAATTACACCGATAAACTCATCTTT. Its translation is CAIGEIDSRSVRGGNYTDKLIF.

This chain connects TRDV3 to TRDJ1; 7 nucleotides agree with TRDD3. The germline V gene encodes CDR1 TVYSNPD and CDR2 GDNSRS (reference sequence). CDR3 size: 23 residues. The V and J ends lost 2 bases and 0 bases, in that order; junction bases with no gene match: 33. The CDR3 region has the DNA TGTGCCTTTTCGCACCGCGGAGGTCAAACGAGGGTCGCGGGGGATTGGTACACCGATAAACTCATCTTT. Translation: CAFSHRGGQTRVAGDWYTDKLIF.

This sequence joins TRDV1 and TRDJ1; 10 bases fit TRDD3. Germline lookup yields CDR1 TSWWSYY and CDR2 QGS. CDR3 size: 21 residues. The ends lost 0 bases at V and 2 bases at J; junction bases unmatched: 18. CDR3 in DNA: TGTGCTCTTGGGGAACTCAATAGGCGTACTGGGGGATTGAGAGGAACCGATAAACTCATCTTT. Residues: CALGELNRRTGGLRGTDKLIF.

The chain links TRDV3 to TRDJ1; D remains ambiguous. Germline V gene sequence: CDR1 TVYSNPD, CDR2 GDNSRS (reference sequence). The CDR3 loop spans 13 amino acids. Deletions cut 3 bases from V and 4 bases from J, with 15 bases between. The DNA of the CDR3 is TGTGCCTTGGGTTACGTGTCCCGCGATAAACTCATCTTT. This sequence encodes CALGYVSRDKLIF. Full variable domain (rest looked up from reference TRDV3 and TRDJ1): CDKVTQSSPDQTVASGSEVVLLCTYDTVYSNPDLFWYRIRPDYSFQFVFYGDNSRSEGADFTQGRFSVKHILTQKAFHLVISPVRTEDSATYYCALGYVSRDKLIFGKGTRVTVEP.

J is TRDJ2 and V is TRDV2, with 11 bases fitting TRDD3. The CDR3 has 20 residues. V was clipped by 2 bases and J by 4 bases; unmatched bases: 17. The germline CDR1 and CDR2 sequences are GEAIGNYY and EKD. CDR3 sequence reads: CACDSLGDTPPLLRTAQLFF. Written as DNA, the CDR3 is TGTGCCTGTGACAGCCTGGGGGATACTCCCCCATTGCTTAGGACAGCACAACTCTTCTTT.

The J gene is TRDJ1, the V gene TRDV1, with TRDD3 identical over 10 bases. CDR1 TSWWSYY and CDR2 QGS come from the germline V gene. The junction had 16 bases not matched to a gene; V was cut back by 4 bases and J by 11 bases. The CDR3 contains 16 residues. CDR3 sequence reads: CALGGIPTLGDRGLIF. The CDR3 DNA reads TGTGCTCTTGGGGGGATTCCTACACTGGGGGATCGCGGGCTCATCTTT.

This clone has only a few counts. The chain joins TRDV2 to TRDJ3; TRDD3 agrees at 9 bases. The V segment lost 0 bases and the J segment 1 base; nucleotides outside the gene matches: 9. Per the germline V gene, CDR1 is GEAIGNYY and CDR2 is EKD. This CDR3 is built from 20 residues. As DNA, the CDR3 is TGTGCCTGTGACACCGTAGCTGGGGGATTAACGTCCTGGGACACCCGACAGATGTTTTTC. Amino acid sequence: CACDTVAGGLTSWDTRQMFF.

In this sample, this clone turned up a few times. The rearrangement joins TRDV1 to TRDJ2; TRDD3 agrees at 8 bases. Germline V gene lookup returns CDR1 TSWWSYY and CDR2 QGS. V shed 5 bases and J 5 bases; nucleotides not matched to a gene: 4. The CDR3 has 14 residues. CDR3 nucleotide sequence: TGTGCTCTTGGGCACTGGGGATACACAGCACAACTCTTCTTT. This encodes CALGHWGYTAQLFF.

The V and J genes are TRDV1 and TRDJ1; D is uncertain. Trimming took off 0 bases at V and 4 bases at J, with 21 bases between the two ends. The CDR3 covers 18 residues. From germline, CDR1 is TSWWSYY and CDR2 QGS. The CDR3 coding sequence is TGTGCTCTTGGGGAACTAACTCCACGGGCCCCAAGGGTCGATAAACTCATCTTT. This translates into CALGELTPRAPRVDKLIF.

The sample holds a few counts of this clone. The V gene is TRDV1, the J gene TRDJ2; TRDD3 aligns across 9 bases. Looked up from germline, CDR1 is TSWWSYY and CDR2 is QGS. The CDR3 totals 32 residues. V gave up 5 bases and J gave up 4 bases; unmatched junction bases: 56. The CDR3 DNA sequence: TGTGCTCTTGGGAACACCCCCCTACAGGGGATACGCGTATCCCCTGTAGGAAGGCACAATCTGGTACCCAATCCTTCGACAGCACAACTCTTCTTT. Its protein is CALGNTPLQGIRVSPVGRHNLVPNPSTAQLFF.

This clone was detected only a few times. V is TRDV2 and J is TRDJ3; 10 bases map to TRDD3. CDR1 and CDR2 from the germline V gene are GEAIGNYY and EKD. The CDR3 extends over 20 amino acids. V lost 0 bases to trimming and J lost 0 bases; unmatched junction nucleotides: 7. The CDR3 protein is CACDTGRGGYGSWDTRQMFF. CDR3 sequence (DNA): TGTGCCTGTGACACCGGTCGAGGGGGATACGGCTCCTGGGACACCCGACAGATGTTTTTC.

The chain links TRDV1 to TRDJ1; D gene uncertain. With 6 bases removed from V and 0 bases from J, the gap between germline ends came to 26 bases. Germline-derived CDR1 and CDR2 are TSWWSYY and QGS. The CDR3 has 19 residues. The CDR3 DNA reads as TGTGCTCTTGGAAAAAAGGATGGACTACTCACGGCGTACACCGATAAACTCATCTTT. It encodes CALGKKDGLLTAYTDKLIF.

V gene TRDV1 combines with J gene TRDJ1; the D gene could be TRDD2 or TRDD3 (6 bases each). Looked up from germline, CDR1 is TSWWSYY and CDR2 is QGS. The V gene lost 2 bases and the J gene lost 8 bases, with 24 bases spanning the gap. The CDR3 has 17 amino acids. DNA of the CDR3: TGTGCTCTTGGGGAAGACTACTCCTACTGGGACGAGTCCAAACTCATCTTT. Protein: CALGEDYSYWDESKLIF.

The sample holds a few counts of this clone. The chain recombines TRDV3 with TRDJ1; weak D call: TRDD2 (6 bases). With 0 bases removed from V and 7 bases from J, the gap between germline ends came to 30 bases. Germline V gives CDR1 TVYSNPD, CDR2 GDNSRS (reference sequence). The CDR3 extends over 18 amino acids. The CDR3 DNA sequence: TGTGCCTTTAGGTCCTACGACAGTACTGGTGTTAAAGGGCGTAAACTCATCTTT. Its protein is CAFRSYDSTGVKGRKLIF.

This clone has just a few counts. CDR3 residues: CALGEPPGRYGTDKLIF. CDR3 nucleotides: TGTGCTCTTGGGGAACCCCCGGGGCGATACGGGACCGATAAACTCATCTTT. The chain employs TRDV1 and TRDJ1; tentative D call: TRDD3 (6 bases). Trimming pared 1 base from V and 2 bases from J, leaving 17 bases between. CDR3 length: 17 residues. Germline values: CDR1 TSWWSYY, CDR2 QGS.